One and the same sample provided the 8 T cell receptor beta chains below, sequenced in a study of shared clonotypes between healthy human individuals. Sequencing used immunoSEQ multiplex PCR; TCRdb keeps in-frame clones, though not all of them. The sample records under 1,100,000 clones, approximately 78% being singletons. The source material was memory CD4+ T cells from PBMCs. Subset denoted: CD45RA-negative fraction. The receptors were gathered from a man aged 18 to 35 in good health. Some clones in this sample may be carry-over from other donors' samples.

The chain recombines TRBV5-6 with TRBJ2-2; 10 bases are shared with TRBD1. The CDR3 sequence is 15 residues long. After removal of 3 bases from V and 5 bases from J, the junction contained 4 bases not matched to a gene. Germline loops: CDR1 SGHDT, CDR2 YYEEEE. The CDR3 region is CASSWDRGRTGELFF. The DNA of the CDR3 is TGTGCCAGCAGCTGGGACAGGGGTCGGACCGGGGAGCTGTTTTTT.

The chain combines TRBV6-4 with TRBJ2-1; D perhaps matches TRBD2 (5 bases). Deletions cut 8 bases from V and 3 bases from J, with 23 bases between. Germline V CDR1 and CDR2: MRHNA, SNTAGT. The CDR3 has 17 residues. CDR3 sequence: CASPRTTKWRVYNEQFF. CDR3 nucleotide sequence: TGTGCCAGCCCTAGAACGACTAAGTGGCGGGTCTACAATGAGCAGTTCTTC.

This clone has more than one count but fewer than ten. Other DNA sequences from this sample encode an identical CDR3 as well. CDR3 in amino acids: CASSLGQGNIQYF. The CDR3 DNA follows: TGCGCCAGCAGCTTGGGACAGGGCAACATTCAGTACTTC. The V call is TRBV5-1, the J call TRBJ2-4, with 7 bases aligning to TRBD1. The germline CDR1 and CDR2 sequences are SGHRS and YFSETQ. This CDR3 has 13 residues. J lost 7 bases, V lost 0 bases, and 1 base had no gene match.

This clone was observed a few times. The rearrangement joins TRBV27 to TRBJ2-1, with 7 positions matching TRBD2. Germline V gene sequence: CDR1 MNHEY, CDR2 SMNVEV (reference sequence). J gave up 8 bases and V 2 bases, and 6 bases lay outside the gene matches. The CDR3 sequence is 14 residues long. In DNA, the CDR3 is TGTGCCAGCAGTTTAATACTAGCGACGGATGAGCAGTTCTTC. It translates to CASSLILATDEQFF.

Ten or more counts support this clone. This rearrangement joins TRBV14 to TRBJ2-5; D gene uncertain. The CDR3 loop spans 11 amino acids. The V gene's germline CDR1 is SGHDN and CDR2 FVKESK. V lost 8 bases, J lost 5 bases, and 9 bases lay in between. For the CDR3, the DNA is TGTGCCAGCCTTCAAGGGGAGACCCAGTACTTC. It encodes CASLQGETQYF. The full variable domain, its missing parts supplied by reference TRBV14 and TRBJ2-5, is EAGVTQFPSHSVIEKGQTVTLRCDPISGHDNLYWYRRVMGKEIKFLLHFVKESKQDESGMPNNRFLAERTGGTYSTLKVQPAELEDSGVYFCASLQGETQYFGPGTRLLVL.

This rearrangement joins TRBV11-2 to TRBJ1-2, with D possibly matching TRBD1 (6 bases). Germline V CDR1 and CDR2: SGHAT, FQNNGV. This CDR3 spans 15 amino acids. V lost 4 bases and J 7 bases, leaving 19 bases between the germline ends. Here the CDR3 DNA reads TGTGCCAGCAGCTCGGGGGGCAGGGTTATGACTGGCTACACCTTC. Amino acids: CASSSGGRVMTGYTF.

This rearrangement joins TRBV5-1 to TRBJ2-7, with TRBD1 matching over 7 bases. Unmatched junction bases numbered 9, after V lost 3 bases and J lost 3 bases. The CDR3 has 15 amino acids. Germline V CDR1 and CDR2: SGHRS, YFSETQ. The CDR3 nucleotides are TGCGCCAGCAGCTCGATGCCGGGACAGTTCTACGAGCAGTACTTC. Protein product: CASSSMPGQFYEQYF.

V is TRBV5-1 and J is TRBJ2-3, with 11 bases identical to TRBD2. Germline V gene data show CDR1 as SGHRS and CDR2 as YFSETQ. V dropped 1 base and J dropped 4; count of bases not matched to a gene: 5. This CDR3 region has 16 residues. This chain's CDR3 is CASSLTSGSVADTQYF. The DNA of the CDR3 is TGCGCCAGCAGCTTGACTAGCGGGAGCGTGGCAGATACGCAGTATTTT. Combining the CDR3 with reference TRBV5-1 and TRBJ2-3 gives the whole variable domain KAGVTQTPRYLIKTRGQQVTLSCSPISGHRSVSWYQQTPGQGLQFLFEYFSETQRNKGNFPGRFSGRQFSNSRSEMNVSTLELGDSALYLCASSLTSGSVADTQYFGPGTRLTVL.